What follows are 27 T cell receptor beta chains derived from one specimen sequenced in a study of T-cell reconstitution after alpha-beta-depleted transplantation in children. Unique molecular identifiers tagged the TCRbeta library. A single record per CDR3 protein comes from TCRdb applying MiXCR to the PCR reads. The repertoire holds about 580,000 distinct CDR3 sequences, with 23% as singletons. This specimen consisted of PBMCs, mostly from graft donor cells, obtained 360 days after TCRalphabeta/CD19-depleted stem cell transplant. The receptors were gathered from a boy in the first two years of life who had a stem cell transplant for acute myeloid leukemia, so the T cells may come from the graft donor.

This clonotype has a count of ten or more. The chain uses TRBV29-1 and TRBJ2-7, with TRBD2 matching 15 bases. J gave up 7 bases and V 6 bases, and 22 bases lay outside the gene matches. The CDR3 is 19 residues long. Germline loops: CDR1 SQVTM, CDR2 ANQGSEA. CDR3 sequence reads: CSVLPAGGTSGGPDREQYF. Here the CDR3 DNA reads TGCAGCGTCTTACCCGCTGGGGGGACTAGCGGGGGGCCTGATCGAGAGCAGTACTTC.

The rearrangement links TRBV7-9 to TRBJ2-7; 7 nucleotides line up with TRBD1. The CDR3 is made up of 13 amino acids. V lost 4 bases, J lost 3 bases, and 3 bases stayed unmatched. Germline CDR1 and CDR2: SEHNR and FQNEAQ (reference sequence). CDR3 region: CASSWGQIYEQYF. The CDR3 DNA follows: TGTGCCAGCAGCTGGGGACAGATCTACGAGCAGTACTTC.

V gene TRBV15 combines with J gene TRBJ1-1; 7 bases are a match to TRBD1. The V and J ends lost 9 bases and 0 bases, in that order; junction bases with no gene match: 7. This CDR3 is built from 14 residues. Germline CDR1 is LNHNV and CDR2 is YYDKDF (reference sequence). The CDR3 protein is CATRDRQMNTEAFF. CDR3 DNA: TGTGCCACTAGGGACAGACAAATGAACACTGAAGCTTTCTTT.

This clonotype was observed many times. The chain has TRBV20-1 and TRBJ2-1, with a tentative D call TRBD1 (6 bases). The germline V gene has CDR1 DFQATT and CDR2 SNEGSKA (reference sequence). Trimming stripped 5 bases from V and 7 bases from J, with 12 bases between. The CDR3 loop spans 12 amino acids. This CDR3 reads CSAGDTGNEQFF. DNA for the CDR3: TGCAGTGCTGGTGATACAGGGAATGAGCAGTTCTTC.

The chain carries TRBV29-1 and TRBJ2-2, with D tentatively TRBD2 (6 bases). The CDR3 has 17 residues. Trimming took off 0 bases at V and 4 bases at J, with 18 bases between the two ends. Germline CDR1 reads SQVTM; CDR2 reads ANQGSEA. This CDR3 reads CSVEDPLTEGITGELFF. The CDR3 DNA reads TGCAGCGTTGAAGATCCCTTAACGGAGGGAATCACCGGGGAGCTGTTTTTT.

On this clonotype itself: The CDR3 does not end in the conserved phenylalanine or tryptophan, so this is likely a read error. It is unclear where the CDR3 begins or ends on the DNA, so no DNA is shown, and the CDR3 is as TCRdb lists it. The J gene is TRBJ2-7, the V gene TRBV15. The CDR3 sequence runs 13 residues, both termini included. Germline CDR1 reads LNHNV; CDR2 reads YYDKDF (reference sequence). This CDR3 reads CATSRDLVSEPIL.

The J gene is TRBJ2-1, the V gene TRBV5-1; no firm D call. Trimming cost V 3 bases and J 7 bases, with 14 bases left between them. CDR3 length equals 14 residues. In germline, CDR1 is SGHRS, CDR2 YFSETQ. DNA for the CDR3: TGCGCCAGCAGCTGGGCAGGACGCTCGAATGAGCAGTTCTTC. Amino acid sequence: CASSWAGRSNEQFF.

The genes are TRBV28 and TRBJ2-1; 9 bases are shared with TRBD2. The CDR3 length is 18 residues. The germline gives CDR1 MDHEN, CDR2 SYDVKM. V trimming: 6 bases; J trimming: 5 bases; junction bases outside the gene matches: 17. In nucleotides, the CDR3 is TGTGCCAGCAGCCCATCCCGGGTGCGGGGGGGGCGAGACAATGAGCAGTTCTTC. Its translation: CASSPSRVRGGRDNEQFF.

This clonotype came up many times. The chain carries TRBV29-1 and TRBJ2-1; the match to TRBD2 covers 12 bases. V trimming: 5 bases; J trimming: 10 bases; junction bases outside the gene matches: 9. Germline-derived CDR1 and CDR2 are SQVTM and ANQGSEA. The CDR3 has 14 residues. CDR3 loop: CSVPSGGAFREQFF. As DNA, the CDR3 is TGCAGCGTTCCTAGCGGGGGGGCCTTCCGAGAGCAGTTCTTC.

CDR3 coding DNA: TGTGCCAGCATCCAAGCGTCGCAGGGGGCGCGGGATGCTTTCTTT. Encoded protein: CASIQASQGARDAFF. This sequence joins TRBV12-3 or TRBV12-4 and TRBJ1-1; TRBD1 agrees at 8 bases. This CDR3 contains 15 residues. Trimming cost V 7 bases and J 11 bases; bases outside gene matches: 18.

This clonotype has only a few counts. The chain's CDR3 is CASSLWDTPNQPQHF. CDR3 in DNA: TGTGCCAGCAGTTTATGGGACACCCCTAATCAGCCCCAGCATTTT. The chain recombines TRBV28 with TRBJ1-5; weak D call: TRBD1 (5 bases). CDR1 MDHEN and CDR2 SYDVKM come from the germline V gene. Trimming left V 0 bases short and J 4 bases short, with 10 bases between. The CDR3 length is 15 residues.

This clonotype was detected many times. The chain carries TRBV6-5 and TRBJ1-2, with TRBD1 matching 7 bases. The junction had 0 bases not matched to a gene; V was cut back by 0 bases and J by 2 bases. The CDR3 totals 14 residues. Germline assignment: CDR1 MNHEY and CDR2 SVGAGI. This CDR3 reads CASSYSTGNYGYTF. The CDR3 DNA sequence: TGTGCCAGCAGTTACTCGACAGGGAACTATGGCTACACCTTC.

Ten or more counts support this clonotype. The genes are TRBV11-2 and TRBJ2-3; 13 bases line up with TRBD2. Unmatched junction bases numbered 8, after V lost 5 bases and J lost 6 bases. The CDR3 is 16 residues long. Per germline, CDR1 SGHAT and CDR2 FQNNGV. The DNA for the CDR3 is TGTGCCAGCAGCCCCCTACTAGCGGGGGGGCTGGATACGCAGTATTTT. It is translated as CASSPLLAGGLDTQYF.

This clonotype has a handful of counts. The chain combines TRBV10-3 with TRBJ1-1; D not resolved. The germline CDR1 and CDR2 sequences are ENHRY and SYGVKD. This CDR3 comprises 13 residues. V was pared by 2 bases and J by 0 bases, with 4 bases between. The CDR3 loop is CAISEAVNTEAFF. The DNA of the CDR3 is TGTGCCATCAGTGAGGCGGTGAACACTGAAGCTTTCTTT.

The genes are TRBV12-3 or TRBV12-4 and TRBJ2-1; D perhaps matches TRBD1 (6 bases). Trimming removed 7 bases from V and 3 bases from J, with 13 bases in between. The CDR3 runs to 14 residues. The CDR3 sequence is CASTGWDNYNEQFF. The CDR3 DNA reads as TGTGCCAGCACCGGGTGGGACAACTACAATGAGCAGTTCTTC.

The CDR3 sequence is CASSEPGPSEAFF. Written as DNA, the CDR3 is TGCGCCAGCAGTGAGCCGGGCCCTTCTGAAGCTTTCTTT. The chain carries TRBV10-2 and TRBJ1-1, with unresolved D. The germline V and J ends were trimmed by 2 bases and 6 bases, with 10 bases remaining between them. The germline gives CDR1 WSHSY, CDR2 SAAADI. The CDR3 loop spans 13 amino acids.

The chain recombines TRBV27 with TRBJ2-3; 7 nucleotides align to TRBD2. The CDR3 runs to 16 residues. Trimming removed 5 bases from V and 0 bases from J; junction bases left unmatched: 8. Germline CDR1 and CDR2: MNHEY and SMNVEV (reference sequence). CDR3 in amino acids: CASSTWTRGSTDTQYF. For the CDR3, the DNA is TGTGCCAGCAGTACTTGGACTAGAGGAAGCACAGATACGCAGTATTTT.

This clonotype was detected ten times or more. The chain is built from TRBV30 and TRBJ2-7; 7 bases are a match to TRBD1. CDR3 length equals 14 residues. V dropped 1 base and J dropped 3; count of bases not matched to a gene: 6. Germline V gene sequence: CDR1 GTSNPN, CDR2 SVGIG (reference sequence). The DNA of the CDR3 is TGTGCCTGGAGTGCGGGGACAGCTGACTACGAGCAGTACTTC. Amino acid sequence: CAWSAGTADYEQYF.

This clonotype was seen only a few times. The chain is built from TRBV15 and TRBJ2-7; no clear D. CDR1 LNHNV and CDR2 YYDKDF come from the germline V gene (reference sequence). V shed 1 base and J shed 6 bases, with 13 bases lying between them. This CDR3 contains 14 residues. CDR3 sequence (DNA): TGTGCCACCAGCAGAGGATTTGGTCAAGGCGAGCAGTACGTC. Amino acid sequence: CATSRGFGQGEQYV.

This clonotype has a count of ten or more. The chain recombines TRBV29-1 with TRBJ2-3; D is undetermined. In germline, CDR1 is SQVTM, CDR2 ANQGSEA. CDR3 size: 12 residues. V was trimmed by 7 bases and J by 1 base, leaving 9 bases between them. The CDR3 region has the DNA TGCAGCGCTCCAAGCGGCACAGATACGCAGTATTTT. Its protein product is CSAPSGTDTQYF.

This clonotype appeared a few times. This may be a read error: a much more frequent sequence differs by one nucleotide. The V gene is TRBV6-5, the J gene TRBJ2-1; no clear D gene. CDR3 length: 15 amino acids. Trimming pared 2 bases from V and 0 bases from J, leaving 8 bases between. Looked up from germline, CDR1 is MNHEY and CDR2 is SVGAGI. The CDR3 DNA sequence: TGTGCCAGCAGTTACGGGTCGAGCTCCTACAATGAGCAGTTCTTC. Protein sequence: CASSYGSSSYNEQFF.

The chain uses TRBV5-5 and TRBJ2-1, with D perhaps matching TRBD2 (5 bases). Germline CDR1 and CDR2: SGHKS and YYEKEE (reference sequence). Trimming took 6 bases from V and 9 from J, leaving 16 bases between them. The CDR3 has 13 amino acids. The CDR3 loop reads CASTRGGSTEQFF. The CDR3 coding sequence is TGTGCCAGCACCCGGGGTGGGTCCACTGAGCAGTTCTTC. Full variable domain (missing parts from reference TRBV5-5 and TRBJ2-1): DAGVTQSPTHLIKTRGQQVTLRCSPISGHKSVSWYQQVLGQGPQFIFQYYEKEERGRGNFPDRFSARQFPNYSSELNVNALLLGDSALYLCASTRGGSTEQFFGPGTRLTVL.

As for this clonotype: This may stem from a read error, because a much larger clone lies one nucleotide away. V usage is TRBV7-2 and J usage is TRBJ2-7; 14 bases are shared with TRBD2. The end of the DNA aligns better with TRBJ2-1, so the J call may be wrong. This CDR3 is 16 amino acids long. Germline V gives CDR1 SGHTA, CDR2 FQGNSA. The CDR3 region is CASSLAGTSGGYEQFF. The CDR3 DNA reads TGTGCCAGCAGCTTAGCGGGGACTAGCGGGGGATACGAGCAGTTCTTC.

This clonotype turned up a few times. In DNA form, the CDR3 reads TGCGCCAGCAGCTTGGCCGGACAGGGACGCGGCTACACCTTC. This codes for CASSLAGQGRGYTF. This chain joins TRBV5-1 and TRBJ1-2; 8 nucleotides agree with TRBD1. The CDR3 loop spans 14 amino acids. Germline CDR1 reads SGHRS; CDR2 reads YFSETQ. Germline trimming cut 0 bases from V and 8 bases from J; bases unmatched to any gene: 6.

This clonotype was found many times. The chain carries TRBV15 and TRBJ1-3; TRBD1 matches 8 bases. The V segment lost 1 base and the J segment 0 bases; nucleotides outside the gene matches: 5. This CDR3 spans 17 amino acids. The germline CDR1 and CDR2 sequences are LNHNV and YYDKDF (reference sequence). The CDR3 reads CATSRGRDRGSGNTIYF. The CDR3 DNA sequence: TGTGCCACCAGCAGAGGAAGAGACAGGGGCTCTGGAAACACCATATATTTT.

The rearrangement uses TRBV20-1 and TRBJ2-5; D possibly corresponds to TRBD1 (6 bases). This CDR3 spans 12 amino acids. The germline CDR1 and CDR2 sequences are DFQATT and SNEGSKA (reference sequence). Between the trimmed V and J ends, which lost 6 bases and 7 bases, there was a span of 15 bases. DNA of the CDR3: TGCAGTGCGCCAACAGGGTTTGGGACCCAGTACTTC. It encodes CSAPTGFGTQYF.

This clonotype has at least ten counts. The rearrangement links TRBV5-8 to TRBJ2-1; 9 bases match TRBD2. This CDR3 comprises 16 residues. Germline CDR1 reads SGHTS; CDR2 reads YDEGEE. V lost 0 bases and J lost 8; bases outside the gene matches: 9. The CDR3 loop reads CASSLEPGGGADEQFF. The CDR3 nucleotides are TGTGCCAGCAGCTTGGAACCTGGCGGGGGGGCTGATGAGCAGTTCTTC.